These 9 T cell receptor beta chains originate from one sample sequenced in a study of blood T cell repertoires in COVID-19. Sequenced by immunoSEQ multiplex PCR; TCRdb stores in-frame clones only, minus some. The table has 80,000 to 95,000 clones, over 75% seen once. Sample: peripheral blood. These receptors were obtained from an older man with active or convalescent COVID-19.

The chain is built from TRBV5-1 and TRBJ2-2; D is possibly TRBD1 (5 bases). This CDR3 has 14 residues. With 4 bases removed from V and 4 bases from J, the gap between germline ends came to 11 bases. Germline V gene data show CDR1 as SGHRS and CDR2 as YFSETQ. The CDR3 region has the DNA TGCGCCAGCAGCCGTACTACAGGCACCGGGGAGCTGTTTTTT. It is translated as CASSRTTGTGELFF.

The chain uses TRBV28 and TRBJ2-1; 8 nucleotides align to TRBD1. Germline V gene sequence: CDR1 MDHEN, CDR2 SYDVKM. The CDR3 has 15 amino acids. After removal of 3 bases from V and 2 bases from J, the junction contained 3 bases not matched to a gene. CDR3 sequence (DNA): TGTGCCAGCAGTTTGGCAGGGGGCCCCTACAATGAGCAGTTCTTC. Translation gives CASSLAGGPYNEQFF.

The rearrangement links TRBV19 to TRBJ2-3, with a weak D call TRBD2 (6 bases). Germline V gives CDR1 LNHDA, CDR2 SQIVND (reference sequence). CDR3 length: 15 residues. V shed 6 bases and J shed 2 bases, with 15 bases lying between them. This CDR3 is CASRLSGENTDTQYF. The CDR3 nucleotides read TGTGCCAGTAGATTGTCGGGGGAGAACACAGATACGCAGTATTTT.

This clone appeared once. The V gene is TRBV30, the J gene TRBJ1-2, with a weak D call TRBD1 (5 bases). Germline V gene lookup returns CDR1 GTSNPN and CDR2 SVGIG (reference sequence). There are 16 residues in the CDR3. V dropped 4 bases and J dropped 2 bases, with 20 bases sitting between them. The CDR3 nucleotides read TGTGCCTGGACCCGGGACCCCCGGGGAGGAAACTATGGCTACACCTTC. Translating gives CAWTRDPRGGNYGYTF.

The CDR3 nucleotides read TGTGCCAGCTCACCACTCGACAGGGCTGATACGCAGTATTTT. Translated, it gives CASSPLDRADTQYF. The V and J genes are TRBV18 and TRBJ2-3; TRBD1 agrees at 7 bases. CDR3 length equals 14 residues. The J segment lost 6 bases and the V segment lost 1 base, leaving 4 bases of the junction unmatched. CDR1 KGHSH and CDR2 LQKENI come from the germline V gene.

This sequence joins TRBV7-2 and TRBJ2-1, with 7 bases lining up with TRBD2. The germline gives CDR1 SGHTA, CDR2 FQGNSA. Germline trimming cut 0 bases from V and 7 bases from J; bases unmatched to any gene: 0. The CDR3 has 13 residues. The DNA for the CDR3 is TGTGCCAGCAGCTTAGCCGGGAGGAATGAGCAGTTCTTC. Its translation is CASSLAGRNEQFF.

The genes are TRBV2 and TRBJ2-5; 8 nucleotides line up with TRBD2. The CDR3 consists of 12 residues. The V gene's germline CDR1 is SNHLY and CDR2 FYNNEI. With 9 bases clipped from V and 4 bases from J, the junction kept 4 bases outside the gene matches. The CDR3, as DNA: TGTGCCAGGGCGGGGGGCGGAGAGACCCAGTACTTC. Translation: CARAGGGETQYF.

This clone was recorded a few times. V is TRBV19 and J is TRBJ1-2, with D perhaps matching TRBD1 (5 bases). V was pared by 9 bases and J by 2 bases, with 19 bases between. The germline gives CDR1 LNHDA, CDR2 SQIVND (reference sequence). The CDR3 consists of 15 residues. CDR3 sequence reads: CASSLWGRRNYGYTF. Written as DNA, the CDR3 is TGTGCCAGCTCCCTATGGGGCAGGCGAAACTATGGCTACACCTTC.

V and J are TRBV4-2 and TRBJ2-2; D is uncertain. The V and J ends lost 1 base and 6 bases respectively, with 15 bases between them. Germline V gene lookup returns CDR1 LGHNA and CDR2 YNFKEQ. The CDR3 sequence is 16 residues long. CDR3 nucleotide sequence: TGTGCCAGCAGCCAAGTCCAACTACTCGGGTCCGGGGAGCTGTTTTTT. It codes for CASSQVQLLGSGELFF.